Here is one T cell receptor beta chain with its context. The CDR3 consists of 14 residues. The germline V gene encodes CDR1 SGHVS and CDR2 FQNEAQ. Trimming removed 5 bases from V and 0 bases from J, with 9 bases in between. These data come from a study of blood T cells in healthy people across ages. Together with a sample-barcoded 5' primer, a J-beta primer mix was included in a second PCR lasting about 7 to 11 cycles. TCRdb re-called the 5' RACE reads with MiXCR, one entry per CDR3 protein. The sample shows about 560,000 distinct CDR3 sequences, about 28% of them seen only once. These data are also associated with another study on T cells of mothers and their children.

The receptor comes from a boy younger than 10 in good health. Sequencing was done on a sample of blood. This sequence joins TRBV7-8 and TRBJ2-3; no firm D call. The CDR3 is CASSSSSSTDTQYF. As DNA, the CDR3 is TGTGCCAGCAGCAGCAGCTCTAGCACAGATACGCAGTATTTT.